The 4 T cell receptor beta chains below all came from one sample that was sequenced in a study of T cells after yellow fever vaccination. TCRdb reprocessed the 5' RACE reads with MiXCR, giving one entry per CDR3 protein. The table has approximately 510,000 distinct CDR3 sequences, roughly 22% seen once. This specimen consisted of PBMCs, obtained less than 25 days after the first yellow fever vaccination. The receptors originated from a man younger than 35 who received the YFV17D yellow fever vaccine.

The chain combines TRBV27 with TRBJ1-2, with D possibly matching TRBD1 (5 bases). Germline V gene sequence: CDR1 MNHEY, CDR2 SMNVEV (reference sequence). V lost 7 bases to trimming and J lost 8 bases, with 23 bases between them. This CDR3 is built from 15 residues. This chain's CDR3 is CASTSLWGGQSGYTF. CDR3 DNA: TGTGCCAGCACTAGCCTCTGGGGCGGACAATCGGGCTACACCTTC.

The V call is TRBV19, the J call TRBJ2-1; weak D call: TRBD1 (5 bases). This CDR3 spans 13 amino acids. The V and J ends lost 7 bases and 6 bases respectively, with 13 bases between them. Per germline, CDR1 LNHDA and CDR2 SQIVND (reference sequence). This CDR3 reads CASTGMVSNEQFF. The CDR3 nucleotides read TGTGCCAGTACAGGGATGGTTTCCAATGAGCAGTTCTTC.

The genes are TRBV11-2 and TRBJ2-2; the D call may be TRBD1 or TRBD2 (5 bases each). The CDR3 runs to 14 residues. Germline V gene lookup returns CDR1 SGHAT and CDR2 FQNNGV. Deletions cut 2 bases from V and 7 bases from J, with 11 bases between. The DNA for the CDR3 is TGTGCCAGCAGCTTATGGGGGATTAACGGGGAGCTGTTTTTT. Protein sequence: CASSLWGINGELFF.

This clonotype came up a few times. This chain uses TRBV6-5 with TRBJ2-7; D is perhaps TRBD1 (6 bases). Deletions cut 3 bases from V and 2 bases from J, with 17 bases between. This CDR3 has 16 amino acids. Germline-derived CDR1 and CDR2 are MNHEY and SVGAGI. This CDR3 reads CASSYFLGRGTYEQYF. DNA of the CDR3: TGTGCCAGCAGTTATTTCTTGGGCAGGGGAACCTACGAGCAGTACTTC.